The entry that follows covers one T cell receptor beta chain sequence. Its target is unknown. The method was immunoSEQ multiplex PCR; TCRdb's version includes in-frame clones alone and lacks a portion of them. The sample holds a few million clones; almost 96% are singletons and the top ten take roughly 0.13%. This sample is drawn from a study of shared clonotypes between healthy human individuals. Study summary: Researchers assigned three CD4 naive, three CD4 memory, two CD8 naive and one CD8 memory plate to each donor. Whole-study results and caveats: The donor pool, a small one, limited the genetic and exposure-history diversity represented. Non-shared clonotypes had lower generation probabilities than clonotypes shared by all four sorted-subset donors.

The CD4+ fraction was divided into a CD45RA+ naive subset and a CD45RA-negative memory subset. Trimming removed 7 bases from V and 3 bases from J, with 18 bases in between. The germline V gene has CDR1 SQVTM and CDR2 ANQGSEA. This CDR3 has 14 amino acids. Sequenced: naive CD4+ T cells sorted from blood. Subset in this sample: CD45RA+ positively selected. The J gene is TRBJ2-5, the V gene TRBV29-1; weak D call: TRBD1 (6 bases). This receptor was obtained from a man between 18 and 29 years old in good health. CDR3 nucleotide sequence: TGCAGCGCCGCTACCGGGACAAAAAAAGAGACCCAGTACTTC. Amino acid sequence: CSAATGTKKETQYF.